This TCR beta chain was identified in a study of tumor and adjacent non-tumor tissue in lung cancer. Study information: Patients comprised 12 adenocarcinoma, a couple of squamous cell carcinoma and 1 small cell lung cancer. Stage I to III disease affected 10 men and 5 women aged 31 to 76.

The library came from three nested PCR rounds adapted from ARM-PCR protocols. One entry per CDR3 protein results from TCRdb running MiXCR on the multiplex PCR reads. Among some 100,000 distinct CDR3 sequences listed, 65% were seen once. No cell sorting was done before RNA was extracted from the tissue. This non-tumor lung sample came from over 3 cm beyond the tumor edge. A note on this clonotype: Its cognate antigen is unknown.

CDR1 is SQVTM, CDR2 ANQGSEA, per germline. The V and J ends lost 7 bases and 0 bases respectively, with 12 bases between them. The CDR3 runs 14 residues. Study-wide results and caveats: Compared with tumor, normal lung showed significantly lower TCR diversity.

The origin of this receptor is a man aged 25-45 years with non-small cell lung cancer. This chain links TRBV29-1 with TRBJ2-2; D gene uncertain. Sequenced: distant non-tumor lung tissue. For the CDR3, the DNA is TGCAGCGCAGTCCGGTTCTCGAACACCGGGGAGCTGTTTTTT. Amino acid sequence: CSAVRFSNTGELFF.